The next 10 T cell receptor beta chains were all read from a single sample in a study of blood T cell repertoires in COVID-19. Using immunoSEQ multiplex PCR, the repertoire was profiled, and TCRdb retains in-frame clones only, with some absent. The data hold fewer than 300,000 clones, with approximately 81% observed a single time. Material: peripheral blood. The receptors originated from a woman aged 55 to 70 with active or convalescent COVID-19.

The V call is TRBV11-2, the J call TRBJ2-5, with 7 bases identical to TRBD2. The J segment lost 4 bases and the V segment lost 9 bases, leaving 8 bases of the junction unmatched. The CDR3 runs 13 residues. Germline lookup yields CDR1 SGHAT and CDR2 FQNNGV. This CDR3 is CASGGGLRETQYF. DNA for the CDR3: TGTGCCAGTGGGGGGGGACTACGAGAGACCCAGTACTTC.

The chain combines TRBV3-1 (or the pseudogene TRBV3-2) with TRBJ1-1, with D unclear. CDR1 LGHDT and CDR2 YNNKEL come from the germline V gene (reference sequence). The CDR3 is 16 amino acids. Trimming stripped 2 bases from V and 1 base from J, with 14 bases between. CDR3 amino acids: CASSQCGRITNTEAFF. CDR3 nucleotides: TGTGCCAGCAGCCAATGCGGGAGAATTACGAACACTGAAGCTTTCTTT.

This chain uses TRBV19 with TRBJ1-2, with D hard to call. CDR3 length equals 13 residues. Trimming pared 4 bases from V and 6 bases from J, leaving 12 bases between. Germline-derived CDR1 and CDR2 are LNHDA and SQIVND (reference sequence). In DNA, the CDR3 is TGTGCCAGTAGTACCGGCCCCCTAGATGGCTACACCTTC. Amino acid sequence: CASSTGPLDGYTF. Full variable domain (remainder filled in from reference TRBV19 and TRBJ1-2): DGGITQSPKYLFRKEGQNVTLSCEQNLNHDAMYWYRQDPGQGLRLIYYSQIVNDFQKGDIAEGYSVSREKKESFPLTVTSAQKNPTAFYLCASSTGPLDGYTFGSGTRLTVV.

CDR3 nucleotides: TGTGCCACCTCATTAAGAGGACAGCTGTCTGAAGCTTTCTTT. It specifies CATSLRGQLSEAFF. This sequence joins TRBV7-3 and TRBJ1-1, with D possibly TRBD1 on 6 matching bases. V was shortened by 10 bases and J by 6 bases, with 21 bases between the two germline ends. The CDR3 runs to 14 residues. Per germline, CDR1 SGHTA and CDR2 FQGTGA.

This chain joins TRBV3-1 (or the pseudogene TRBV3-2) and TRBJ2-3, with unresolved D. V was clipped by 1 base and J by 1 base, with 15 bases between them. Germline V gene lookup returns CDR1 LGHDT and CDR2 YNNKEL (reference sequence). The CDR3 is 17 amino acids. CDR3 DNA: TGTGCCAGCAGCCAAGGTCGCAGTCCCTCACGCACAGATACGCAGTATTTT. This codes for CASSQGRSPSRTDTQYF.

The CDR3 DNA reads as TGTGCCAGCAGCTTGGGGCCAGGGGGCAGGGACACCATATATTTT. This translates into CASSLGPGGRDTIYF. The rearrangement uses TRBV7-6 and TRBJ1-3; 8 bases agree with TRBD1. CDR1 SGHVS and CDR2 FNYEAQ come from the germline V gene. Trimming at V came to 3 bases and at J to 8 bases, leaving 9 bases not matched to a gene. The CDR3 contains 15 residues.

The gene calls are TRBV5-1 and TRBJ1-2; a possible D gene is TRBD1 (5 bases). Germline V gene sequence: CDR1 SGHRS, CDR2 YFSETQ. Trimming stripped 4 bases from V and 8 bases from J, with 18 bases between. This CDR3 is 14 amino acids long. The DNA for the CDR3 is TGCGCCAGCAGCCCGCCAGGACAAAGTAAAGGCTACACCTTC. This gives the protein CASSPPGQSKGYTF. Full variable domain (outside the CDR3, taken from reference TRBV5-1 and TRBJ1-2): KAGVTQTPRYLIKTRGQQVTLSCSPISGHRSVSWYQQTPGQGLQFLFEYFSETQRNKGNFPGRFSGRQFSNSRSEMNVSTLELGDSALYLCASSPPGQSKGYTFGSGTRLTVV.

The chain carries TRBV14 and TRBJ2-7; no clear D gene. Trimming left V 2 bases short and J 6 bases short, with 11 bases between. Germline CDR1 is SGHDN and CDR2 is FVKESK. The CDR3 loop spans 13 amino acids. CDR3 in DNA: TGTGCCAGCAGCCAATCAATGACTGGCGAGCAGTACTTC. This sequence encodes CASSQSMTGEQYF.

V usage is TRBV19 and J usage is TRBJ2-5; tentative D call: TRBD2 (5 bases). The V gene's germline CDR1 is LNHDA and CDR2 SQIVND (reference sequence). The V end was cut by 3 bases, the J end by 1 base, with 9 bases between. CDR3 length: 14 amino acids. DNA for the CDR3: TGTGCCAGTAGTATTTCGGGGATCCAAGAGACCCAGTACTTC. Its translation is CASSISGIQETQYF.

V gene TRBV6-5 combines with J gene TRBJ1-6; D possibly corresponds to TRBD1 (6 bases). V lost 5 bases to trimming and J lost 1 base, with 9 bases between them. Germline V CDR1 and CDR2: MNHEY, SVGAGI. The CDR3 extends over 15 amino acids. CDR3 nucleotides: TGTGCCAGCAGTCTACAGGGTTCCTATAATTCACCCCTCCACTTT. It codes for CASSLQGSYNSPLHF.